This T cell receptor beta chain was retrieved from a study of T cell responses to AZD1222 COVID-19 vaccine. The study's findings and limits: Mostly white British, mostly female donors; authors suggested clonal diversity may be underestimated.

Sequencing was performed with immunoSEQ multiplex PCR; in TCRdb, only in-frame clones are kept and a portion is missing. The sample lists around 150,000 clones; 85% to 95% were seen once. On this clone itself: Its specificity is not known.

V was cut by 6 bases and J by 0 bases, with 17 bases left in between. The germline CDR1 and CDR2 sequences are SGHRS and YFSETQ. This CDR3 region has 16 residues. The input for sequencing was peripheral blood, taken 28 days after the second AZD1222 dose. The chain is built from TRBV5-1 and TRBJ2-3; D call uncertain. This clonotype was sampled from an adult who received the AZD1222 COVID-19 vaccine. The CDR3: CASTPGPGASTDTQYF. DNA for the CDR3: TGCGCCAGCACCCCTGGCCCAGGCGCGAGCACAGATACGCAGTATTTT.